This T cell receptor beta chain was identified in a study of CD8+ T cells in alopecia areata. V lost 4 bases and J lost 7, with 13 bases in between. CDR1 and CDR2 (germline): LGHNA, YSLEER. The CDR3 runs 14 residues. Treatment indicated: oral pan-JAK inhibitor, 5-10 mg twice daily. The authors extracted RNA and reverse transcribed it into cDNA as the sequencing template. Only in-frame clones appear in the TCRdb table, and some are missing; sequencing was by immunoSEQ multiplex PCR. The table shows about 200,000 clones, with 50% to 60% occurring only once. This TCR was sampled from a human donor with alopecia areata. The sequencing used CD4+ T cells sorted from blood, collected at week 4, from a patient treated with tofacitinib. This chain links TRBV4-3 with TRBJ2-2; possibly TRBD1 for D (6 bases). The CDR3 DNA reads as TGCGCCAGCAGCCGCAGGGAAGGGGGCGGGGAGCTGTTTTTT. As protein: CASSRREGGGELFF.